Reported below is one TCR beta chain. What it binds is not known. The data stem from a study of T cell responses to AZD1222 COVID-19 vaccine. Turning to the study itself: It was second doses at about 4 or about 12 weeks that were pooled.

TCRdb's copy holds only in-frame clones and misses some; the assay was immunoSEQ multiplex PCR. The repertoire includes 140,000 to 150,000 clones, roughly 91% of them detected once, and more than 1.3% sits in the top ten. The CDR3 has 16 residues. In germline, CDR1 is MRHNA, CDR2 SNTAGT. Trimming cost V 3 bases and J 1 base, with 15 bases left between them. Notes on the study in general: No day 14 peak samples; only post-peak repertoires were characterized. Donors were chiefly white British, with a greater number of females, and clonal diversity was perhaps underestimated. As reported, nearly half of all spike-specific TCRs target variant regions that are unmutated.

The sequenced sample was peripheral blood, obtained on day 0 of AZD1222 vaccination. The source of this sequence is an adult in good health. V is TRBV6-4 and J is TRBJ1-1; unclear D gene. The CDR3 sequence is CASSEFRRDGNTEAFF. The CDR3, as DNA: TGTGCCAGCAGTGAGTTTAGGAGAGACGGGAACACTGAAGCTTTCTTT.